This T cell receptor (beta chain) was captured by sequencing in a study of T cells after yellow fever vaccination. Study in general: For low cell numbers, libraries were made with SMART-Seq v4 Ultra Low Input.

With respect to this clonotype: Its antigen is unknown.

TCRdb reprocessed the 5' RACE reads with MiXCR, giving one entry per CDR3 protein. The sample carries 300,000 to 350,000 distinct CDR3 sequences, around 8.1% recorded once. Overall study findings and caveats: Compared with primary, the secondary response was weaker and peaked at day 5, not 15.

The length of the CDR3 is 17 residues. J lost 0 bases, V lost 6 bases, and 6 bases had no gene match. The origin of this receptor is a man in his late teens or twenties who received the YFV17D yellow fever vaccine. The chain employs TRBV12-3 or TRBV12-4 and TRBJ2-1; 12 nucleotides align to TRBD2. Sequencing was performed on PBMCs, taken roughly 46 days after the first yellow fever vaccination. The CDR3 sequence is CASRGTSGRRSYNEQFF. As DNA, the CDR3 is TGTGCCAGCAGGGGGACTAGCGGGCGGCGCTCCTACAATGAGCAGTTCTTC.